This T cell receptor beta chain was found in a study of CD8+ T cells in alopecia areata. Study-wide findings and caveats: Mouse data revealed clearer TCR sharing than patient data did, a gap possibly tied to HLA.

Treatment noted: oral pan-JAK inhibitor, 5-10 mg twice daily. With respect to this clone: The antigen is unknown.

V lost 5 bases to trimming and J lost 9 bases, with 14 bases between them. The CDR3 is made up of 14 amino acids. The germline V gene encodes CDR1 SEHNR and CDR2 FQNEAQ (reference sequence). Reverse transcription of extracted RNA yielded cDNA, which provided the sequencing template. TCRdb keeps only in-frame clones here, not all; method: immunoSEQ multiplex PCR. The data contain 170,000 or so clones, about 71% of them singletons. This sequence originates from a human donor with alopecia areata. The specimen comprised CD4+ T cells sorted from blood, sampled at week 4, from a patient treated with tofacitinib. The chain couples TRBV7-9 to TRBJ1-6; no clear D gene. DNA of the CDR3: TGTGCCAGCAGCAAAGCAGTCCACCTTTCACCCCTCCACTTT. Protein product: CASSKAVHLSPLHF. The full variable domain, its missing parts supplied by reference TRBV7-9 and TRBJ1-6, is DTGVSQNPRHKITKRGQNVTFRCDPISEHNRLYWYRQTLGQGPEFLTYFQNEAQLEKSRLLSDRFSAERPKGSFSTLEIQRTEQGDSAMYLCASSKAVHLSPLHFGNGTRLTVT.